This T cell receptor (beta chain) was identified during a study of immune cell composition in non-small cell lung cancer. Across the whole study: Histologic subtype was mainly adenocarcinoma or squamous cell carcinoma. General study findings and limits: Squamous carcinomas (approximately 75%) more often had tumour-associated clones >0.5% than adenocarcinomas (33%). In adenocarcinoma, maximal tumour-associated clone frequency tracked TIL tumour reactivity.

In the case of this clone: What it binds is not known.

Germline CDR1 is MNHEY and CDR2 is SMNVEV (reference sequence). The trim removed 4 bases at V and 8 bases at J, leaving 10 bases unmatched. The CDR3 length is 16 residues. Normal lung sampling was at least 3 cm from the tumour, as distant as possible. Genomic DNA came from frozen unsorted single-cell suspensions. Using immunoSEQ multiplex PCR, the repertoire was profiled, and TCRdb retains in-frame clones only, with some absent. The sample includes thousands of clones, under 90% seen only once; the top ten take roughly 8.7%. The chain employs TRBV27 and TRBJ2-1, with 11 bases matching TRBD2. Material: non-adjacent lung tissue. The clonotype was recovered from a human donor with non-small cell lung cancer. The CDR3 loop is CASSSVAGGPRDEQFF. CDR3 DNA sequence: TGTGCCAGCAGTTCGGTAGCGGGAGGGCCCCGGGATGAGCAGTTCTTC.